This T cell receptor beta chain comes out of a study of neurological immune-mediated disorders. V was shortened by 1 base and J by 2 bases, with 13 bases between the two germline ends. Germline V CDR1 and CDR2: SGHRS, YFSETQ. The length of the CDR3 is 16 residues. Study-level points and caveats: Because no CDR3 amino acid sequences were shared across subjects by expanded clones, private repertoires were suggested in all groups. HTLV-1-associated myelopathy showed the most TCR clonal expansion; multiple sclerosis the least, below healthy controls.

As to this clonotype: Antigen unknown.

The sample's time point: longitudinal time-point 1 (baseline). Unsorted libraries were prepared from 2 million PBMCs that had been stored at -80 C. Each TCR transcript was tagged with a 10-nucleotide random UMI during 5'RACE. TCRdb processed the 5' RACE reads anew with MiXCR; each CDR3 protein has one entry. The sample carries around 71,000 distinct CDR3 sequences, roughly 13% recorded once. The chain has TRBV5-1 and TRBJ2-1; a weak D match, TRBD2 (5 bases). This clonotype was obtained from a female donor with HTLV-1-associated myelopathy (HAM/TSP). Material: PBMCs. This CDR3 reads CASSLSSGFAYNEQFF. The CDR3 bases are TGCGCCAGCAGCTTGTCCTCGGGGTTCGCCTACAATGAGCAGTTCTTC.